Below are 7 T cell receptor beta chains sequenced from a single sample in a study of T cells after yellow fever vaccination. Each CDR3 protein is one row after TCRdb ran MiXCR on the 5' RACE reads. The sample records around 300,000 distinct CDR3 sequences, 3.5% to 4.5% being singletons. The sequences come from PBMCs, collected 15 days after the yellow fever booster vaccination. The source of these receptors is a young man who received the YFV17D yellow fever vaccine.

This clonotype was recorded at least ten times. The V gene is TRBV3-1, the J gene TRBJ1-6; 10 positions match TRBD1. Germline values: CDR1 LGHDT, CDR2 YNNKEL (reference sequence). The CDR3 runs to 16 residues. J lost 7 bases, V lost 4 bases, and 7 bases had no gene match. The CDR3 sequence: CASSRGTGVRNSPLHF. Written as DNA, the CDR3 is TGTGCCAGCAGCCGAGGGACAGGGGTGAGGAATTCACCCCTCCACTTT.

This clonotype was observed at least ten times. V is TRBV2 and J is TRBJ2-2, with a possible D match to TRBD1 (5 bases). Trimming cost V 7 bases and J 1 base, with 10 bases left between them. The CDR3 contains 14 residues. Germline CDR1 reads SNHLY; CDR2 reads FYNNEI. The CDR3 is CASIIDRNTGELFF. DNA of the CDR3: TGTGCCAGCATTATAGACAGGAACACCGGGGAGCTGTTTTTT.

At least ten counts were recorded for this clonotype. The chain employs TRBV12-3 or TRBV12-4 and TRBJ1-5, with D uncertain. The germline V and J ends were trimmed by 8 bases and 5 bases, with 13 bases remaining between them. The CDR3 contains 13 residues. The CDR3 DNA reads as TGTGCCAGCCGCCGGAGGGCGGATCAGCCCCAGCATTTT. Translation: CASRRRADQPQHF.

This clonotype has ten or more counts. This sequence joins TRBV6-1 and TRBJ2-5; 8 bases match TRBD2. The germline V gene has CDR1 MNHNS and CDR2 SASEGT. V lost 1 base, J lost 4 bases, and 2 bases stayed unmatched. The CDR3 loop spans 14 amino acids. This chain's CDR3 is CASSEVRGGETQYF. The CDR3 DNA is TGTGCCAGCAGTGAAGTACGGGGGGGAGAGACCCAGTACTTC.

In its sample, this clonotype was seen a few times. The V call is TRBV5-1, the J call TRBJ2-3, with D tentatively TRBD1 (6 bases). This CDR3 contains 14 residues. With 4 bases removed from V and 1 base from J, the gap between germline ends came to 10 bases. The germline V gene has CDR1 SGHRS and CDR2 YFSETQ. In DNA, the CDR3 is TGCGCCAGCAGCATAGGACAGCGCACAGATACGCAGTATTTT. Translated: CASSIGQRTDTQYF.

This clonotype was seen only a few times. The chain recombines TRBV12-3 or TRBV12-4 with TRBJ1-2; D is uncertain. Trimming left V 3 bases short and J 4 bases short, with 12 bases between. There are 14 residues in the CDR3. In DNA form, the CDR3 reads TGTGCCAGCAGTTTTCCCGACGCGGGCTATGGCTACACCTTC. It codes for CASSFPDAGYGYTF.

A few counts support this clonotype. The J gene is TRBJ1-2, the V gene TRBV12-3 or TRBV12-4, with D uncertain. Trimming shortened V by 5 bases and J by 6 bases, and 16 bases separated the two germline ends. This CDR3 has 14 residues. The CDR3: CASSPGPPGDGYTF. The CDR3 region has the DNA TGTGCCAGCAGTCCCGGACCTCCCGGGGATGGCTACACCTTC.